What follows are 30 T cell receptor beta chains derived from one specimen sequenced in a study of Graves' ophthalmopathy and Graves' hyperthyroidism. The authors amplified TCR beta CDR3 regions, and they did so from RNA transcripts for repertoire sequencing. A first-round RT-PCR used HTBI primers, followed by a second-round multiplex PCR. MiXCR, run by TCRdb on the multiplex PCR reads, gives a single entry per CDR3 protein. The profile shows approximately 700,000 distinct CDR3 sequences, roughly 40% of them singletons. Specimen: peripheral blood. The receptors were gathered from an adult man with Graves' ophthalmopathy.

The V call is TRBV11-1, the J call TRBJ2-5, with a weak D call TRBD2 (5 bases). CDR3 size: 16 residues. Per germline, CDR1 SGHAT and CDR2 FQDESV (reference sequence). V lost 2 bases and J lost 0, with 13 bases in between. CDR3 residues: CASSLIGLMYQETQYF. CDR3 DNA sequence: TGTGCCAGCAGCTTAATTGGACTTATGTACCAAGAGACCCAGTACTTC.

This clonotype was observed a handful of times. The chain has TRBV6-6 and TRBJ1-1; the D is unclear. Germline-derived CDR1 and CDR2 are MNHNY and SVGAGI (reference sequence). Deletions cut 2 bases from V and 1 base from J, with 14 bases between. This CDR3 has 16 residues. The CDR3 sequence is CASSYLGPGRNTEAFF. CDR3 nucleotides: TGTGCCAGCAGTTACCTCGGCCCGGGGAGGAACACTGAAGCTTTCTTT.

Details on this clonotype: This CDR3 fails to terminate in the conserved phenylalanine or tryptophan, so it likely reflects a read error. The chain uses TRBV7-9 and TRBJ2-2, with TRBD2 matching over 7 bases. CDR1 and CDR2 (germline): SEHNR, FQNEAQ (reference sequence). The CDR3 has 16 amino acids. V was clipped by 2 bases and J by 4 bases; unmatched bases: 7. CDR3 in amino acids: CASSLKAGVGTGELFS. The DNA of the CDR3 is TGTGCCAGCAGCTTAAAGGCGGGAGTAGGCACCGGGGAGCTGTTTTCT.

V and J are TRBV12-3 or TRBV12-4 and TRBJ2-6; D may match TRBD1 or TRBD2 (5 bases each). V was clipped by 4 bases and J by 0 bases, with 16 bases between them. The CDR3 is 18 amino acids. CDR3 DNA: TGTGCCAGCAGTTACCGCCGGGGCTACAGCTCTGGGGCCAACGTCCTGACTTTC. It translates to CASSYRRGYSSGANVLTF.

This clonotype was counted only a few times. The chain links TRBV13 to TRBJ1-1; possibly TRBD1 for D (6 bases). Deletions cut 5 bases from V and 4 bases from J, with 14 bases between. This CDR3 region has 14 residues. Germline CDR1 reads PRHDT; CDR2 reads FYEKMQ (reference sequence). CDR3 bases: TGTGCCAGCAGCCCCCGGGACATGGGCACTGAAGCTTTCTTT. This codes for CASSPRDMGTEAFF.

As regards this clonotype: This CDR3 fails to terminate in the conserved phenylalanine or tryptophan, so it likely reflects a read error. V usage is TRBV5-4 and J usage is TRBJ2-5; 8 nucleotides line up with TRBD1. The CDR3 runs 16 residues. Germline-derived CDR1 and CDR2 are SGHNT and YYREEE (reference sequence). V shed 4 bases, J shed 1 base, and the junction held 9 bases outside the gene matches. The CDR3 DNA sequence: TGTGCCAGCAGCCCGCCCTTAGACAGGGGCCAAGAGACCCAGTACTGC. Its protein is CASSPPLDRGQETQYC.

A note on this clonotype: At one boundary the junction diverges from the germline segment, which might be a read error. The rearrangement uses TRBV2 and TRBJ2-6, with 7 positions matching TRBD1. This CDR3 comprises 14 residues. The germline V gene has CDR1 SNHLY and CDR2 FYNNEI. Here the CDR3 DNA reads TGTGCCAGCAGGGGGACAGTACGGGTTCGGACTGAAGCTTTC. Its translation: CASRGTVRVRTEAF.

There are many counts of this clonotype. This chain joins TRBV2 and TRBJ2-2; D gene ambiguous. This CDR3 is 13 amino acids long. V lost 8 bases and J lost 0, with 7 bases in between. CDR1 is SNHLY, CDR2 FYNNEI, per germline. The CDR3, as DNA: TGTGCCAGCTCAATTTCGAACACCGGGGAGCTGTTTTTT. It codes for CASSISNTGELFF.

The rearrangement links TRBV6-5 to TRBJ2-7; the match to TRBD2 covers 9 bases. From germline, CDR1 is MNHEY and CDR2 SVGAGI. CDR3 size: 15 residues. J was trimmed by 0 bases and V by 6 bases; bases with no gene match: 6. The CDR3: CASSRSGSASYEQYF. The CDR3 nucleotides are TGTGCCAGCAGCCGTAGCGGGAGTGCCTCCTACGAGCAGTACTTC.

The chain links TRBV24-1 to TRBJ2-3, with D perhaps matching TRBD1 (6 bases). V lost 3 bases, J lost 11 bases, and 11 bases lay in between. CDR1 and CDR2 from the germline V gene are KGHDR and SFDVKD. This CDR3 has 12 residues. For the CDR3, the DNA is TGTGCCACCAGTGATCCTGGACAGTTGCAGTATTTT. Protein: CATSDPGQLQYF.

This clonotype was counted at least ten times. The rearrangement uses TRBV10-3 and TRBJ2-5; 10 bases agree with TRBD1. The V segment lost 2 bases and the J segment 6 bases; nucleotides outside the gene matches: 6. The CDR3 totals 15 residues. The germline gives CDR1 ENHRY, CDR2 SYGVKD. CDR3 sequence (DNA): TGTGCCATCAGTGAGACCCAGGGACAGGGGAAGACCCAGTACTTC. It encodes CAISETQGQGKTQYF.

This clonotype was picked up a small number of times. The CDR3 DNA sequence: TGTGCCAGCAGCCCAGGACAGGGACGATTGGGGCAGCCCCAGCATTTT. As protein: CASSPGQGRLGQPQHF. The chain uses TRBV24-1 and TRBJ1-5, with TRBD1 matching 8 bases. Germline loops: CDR1 KGHDR, CDR2 SFDVKD. Trimming removed 11 bases from V and 7 bases from J; junction bases left unmatched: 18. There are 16 residues in the CDR3.

This clonotype was observed many times. The rearrangement uses TRBV2 and TRBJ1-5; unclear D gene. The CDR3 consists of 14 residues. Deletions cut 1 base from V and 4 bases from J, with 8 bases between. CDR1 and CDR2 (germline): SNHLY, FYNNEI. This CDR3 is CASSEGQQNQPQHF. In DNA, the CDR3 is TGTGCCAGCAGTGAAGGGCAGCAAAATCAGCCCCAGCATTTT.

This clonotype was counted at least ten times. V gene TRBV9 combines with J gene TRBJ1-6, with D maybe TRBD1 (5 bases). V was cut by 7 bases and J by 9 bases, with 14 bases left in between. Germline CDR1 SGDLS, CDR2 YYNGEE. CDR3 length equals 13 residues. CDR3 nucleotides: TGTGCCAGCGGGGCGGGCGGGGTTTCACCCCTCCACTTT. It encodes CASGAGGVSPLHF.

This clonotype has just one count. The chain has TRBV29-1 and TRBJ2-7; 9 bases line up with TRBD2. CDR3 length: 8 amino acids. Germline loops: CDR1 SQVTM, CDR2 ANQGSEA. CDR3 in amino acids: CSAGVAGV. Here the CDR3 DNA reads TGCAGCGCGGGAGTAGCGGGAGTT.

V usage is TRBV29-1 and J usage is TRBJ2-6; D gene uncertain. The germline V gene encodes CDR1 SQVTM and CDR2 ANQGSEA. V lost 5 bases and J 13 bases, leaving 3 bases between the germline ends. The CDR3 has 8 amino acids. The CDR3 region has the DNA TGCAGCGTTCCGGTCCTGACTTTC. Translated, it gives CSVPVLTF.

For the CDR3, the DNA is TGTGCCACATGGGGACAGGGTAATTCACCCCTCCACTTT. Amino acids: CATWGQGNSPLHF. J is TRBJ1-6 and V is TRBV10-3; 9 bases align to TRBD1. The CDR3 runs 13 residues. J gave up 6 bases and V 10 bases, and 4 bases lay outside the gene matches. The germline gives CDR1 ENHRY, CDR2 SYGVKD.

This clonotype occurred many times. The gene calls are TRBV10-3 and TRBJ2-5; the D is unclear. Trimming pared 4 bases from V and 4 bases from J, leaving 16 bases between. In germline, CDR1 is ENHRY, CDR2 SYGVKD. The CDR3 spans 15 residues. CDR3 coding DNA: TGTGCCATCAGTGGGTACACCGGGCCTGCAGAGACCCAGTACTTC. Residues: CAISGYTGPAETQYF.

This clonotype was counted a few times. This sequence joins TRBV20-1 and TRBJ1-4; D is perhaps TRBD1 (6 bases). The CDR3 has 15 amino acids. V was trimmed by 3 bases and J by 5 bases, leaving 16 bases between them. Germline V gene data show CDR1 as DFQATT and CDR2 as SNEGSKA (reference sequence). CDR3 in amino acids: CSARAMTGLNEKLFF. The CDR3 DNA follows: TGCAGTGCTAGGGCAATGACAGGCCTCAATGAAAAACTGTTTTTT.

This chain connects TRBV5-8 to TRBJ1-1; D remains unclear. Germline CDR1 and CDR2: SGHTS and YDEGEE. The CDR3 is made up of 12 amino acids. Trimming took off 4 bases at V and 1 base at J, with 5 bases between the two ends. The chain's CDR3 is CASSVENTEAFF. The CDR3, as DNA: TGTGCCAGCAGCGTAGAGAACACTGAAGCTTTCTTT.

Turning to this clonotype: Just one base apart from a much larger clone, this may be a read error. The chain couples TRBV5-5 to TRBJ2-5, with D unresolved. The CDR3 runs to 13 residues. Germline-derived CDR1 and CDR2 are SGHKS and YYEKEE (reference sequence). The CDR3 is CASSLPAQGTQYF. The CDR3 DNA sequence: TGTGCCAGCAGCCTGCCGGCGCAAGGGACCCAGTACTTC.

The V and J genes are TRBV29-1 and TRBJ2-2; 11 nucleotides match TRBD1. Germline V CDR1 and CDR2: SQVTM, ANQGSEA. CDR3 length: 15 amino acids. After removal of 6 bases from V and 4 bases from J, the junction contained 7 bases not matched to a gene. CDR3 DNA: TGCAGCGTAACTGGACAGGGGGCGGGCACCGGGGAGCTGTTTTTT. Translation gives CSVTGQGAGTGELFF.

This clonotype was seen ten or more times. One junction end disagrees with the germline gene, perhaps due to a read error. The gene calls are TRBV7-7 and TRBJ2-7; TRBD2 matches at 7 bases. From germline, CDR1 is SSHAT and CDR2 FNYEAQ (reference sequence). The CDR3 is made up of 12 amino acids. CDR3 amino acids: CASSPGGIEQYF. The CDR3 nucleotides are TGTGCTAGCAGCCCCGGGGGGATCGAGCAGTACTTC.

For this clonotype: Its ends do not fully match the called genes, so a read error is possible. The chain recombines TRBV5-1 with TRBJ1-2; 7 bases map to TRBD1. Germline V gene lookup returns CDR1 SGHRS and CDR2 YFSETQ. This CDR3 is built from 14 residues. The CDR3 protein is CASSGTVRGYGYTF. The CDR3 DNA reads TGTGCCAGCTCCGGGACAGTCCGTGGGTATGGCTACACCTTC.

This clonotype was counted ten times or more. The chain is built from TRBV9 and TRBJ2-7; the match to TRBD1 covers 8 bases. The CDR3 extends over 13 amino acids. Germline values: CDR1 SGDLS, CDR2 YYNGEE. With 3 bases clipped from V and 5 bases from J, the junction kept 4 bases outside the gene matches. CDR3 sequence (DNA): TGTGCCAGCAGCGGGACAGGGCGCCACGAGCAGTACTTC. This sequence encodes CASSGTGRHEQYF.

This clonotype was picked up a small number of times. The chain has TRBV24-1 and TRBJ1-5; 7 bases line up with TRBD1. Germline-derived CDR1 and CDR2 are KGHDR and SFDVKD. The CDR3 spans 15 residues. V dropped 11 bases and J dropped 4; count of bases not matched to a gene: 13. As DNA, the CDR3 is TGTGCCAGCAGCTCCGACAGGGATCGGAATCAGCCCCAGCATTTT. It translates to CASSSDRDRNQPQHF.

This chain links TRBV9 with TRBJ1-4; maybe TRBD1 (6 bases). This CDR3 contains 16 residues. Per germline, CDR1 SGDLS and CDR2 YYNGEE. With 4 bases removed from V and 6 bases from J, the gap between germline ends came to 19 bases. In DNA, the CDR3 is TGTGCCAGCAGCCATTCACTTACAGGGCGTGATGAAAAACTGTTTTTT. Protein sequence: CASSHSLTGRDEKLFF.

The chain uses TRBV24-1 and TRBJ1-5, with a weak D call TRBD1 (5 bases). CDR3 length equals 14 residues. CDR1 is KGHDR, CDR2 SFDVKD, per germline. Trimming cost V 7 bases and J 6 bases, with 15 bases left between them. For the CDR3, the DNA is TGTGCCACCAGCTCGAGGGGCGGAGGTCAGCCCCAGCATTTT. Translated, it gives CATSSRGGGQPQHF.

The chain joins TRBV7-8 to TRBJ2-2; D is ambiguous. The V end lost 2 bases, the J end lost 5 bases, and 24 bases lay between the germline ends. This CDR3 has 19 amino acids. The germline CDR1 and CDR2 sequences are SGHVS and FQNEAQ. The DNA for the CDR3 is TGTGCCAGCAGCTTATTGAGGAGTCAGAACAGAATCGGAACCGGGGAGCTGTTTTTT. Amino acid sequence: CASSLLRSQNRIGTGELFF. Full variable domain (rest looked up from reference TRBV7-8 and TRBJ2-2): GAGVSQSPRYKVAKRGQDVALRCDPISGHVSLFWYQQALGQGPEFLTYFQNEAQLDKSGLPSDRFFAERPEGSVSTLKIQRTQQEDSAVYLCASSLLRSQNRIGTGELFFGEGSRLTVL.

The chain recombines TRBV20-1 with TRBJ1-2; 9 nucleotides agree with TRBD1. The junction had 4 bases not matched to a gene; V was cut back by 0 bases and J by 8 bases. The germline CDR1 and CDR2 sequences are DFQATT and SNEGSKA (reference sequence). CDR3 length equals 13 residues. The CDR3 nucleotides read TGCAGTGCTAGAGATACAGGGGGCCACGGCTACACCTTC. Its protein product is CSARDTGGHGYTF.